The clone carrying this T cell receptor (beta chain) appeared a few times. TCRdb used MiXCR to reprocess the 5' RACE reads, holding one entry per CDR3 protein. This sample carries hundreds of thousands of distinct CDR3 sequences, about 23% of them seen once, and the ten largest clones take approximately 13%. The record originates from a study of T-cell memory formation after mild COVID-19. Germline V gene lookup returns CDR1 SGHAT and CDR2 FQNNGV. The V gene lost 1 base and the J gene lost 4 bases, with 8 bases spanning the gap. There are 13 residues in the CDR3. Sequenced sample: PBMCs or a T cell subset sorted from them (not recorded which). The receptor was derived from an adult woman who had mild COVID-19 (a few samples of this study predate the infection). Cell type and time point are not known. The chain is built from TRBV11-2 and TRBJ2-7; possible D gene TRBD1, 5 bases. CDR3 region: CASSLGQMYEQYF. Here the CDR3 DNA reads TGTGCCAGCAGCTTAGGACAGATGTACGAGCAGTACTTC.